The T cell receptor (beta chain) under discussion was sequenced for a study of blood T cells in healthy people across ages. Germline V CDR1 and CDR2: MNHEY, SMNVEV (reference sequence). Deletions cut 1 base from V and 4 bases from J, with 10 bases between. This CDR3 is 14 amino acids long. Study conclusions and caveats: Total diversity from one million sequenced T cells was likely underestimated.

The authors ran a second PCR of about 6 to 11 cycles using a sample-barcoded 5' primer and a J-beta primer mix. Each CDR3 protein gets one entry after TCRdb re-called the 5' RACE reads with MiXCR. The sample gives roughly 790,000 distinct CDR3 sequences, approximately 43% of which show up once; about 20% is in the top ten. As for this clonotype: What it recognizes is unknown.

What was sequenced was blood. The J gene is TRBJ2-5, the V gene TRBV27; D unclear. This clonotype originated in an older woman in good health. CDR3 nucleotide sequence: TGTGCCAGCAGTTTATTTTGGGGAATAGAGACCCAGTACTTC. Protein: CASSLFWGIETQYF.